This passage covers 19 T cell receptor beta chains from one sample sequenced in a study of T cell responses to AZD1222 COVID-19 vaccine (dated by TCRdb to the early 2020s). The meaning of the sample's time point label: about 28 days (+/-7) after the second vaccine dose. Receptors were amplified or captured by the immunoSEQ multiplex PCR assay. TCRdb's version of the immuneACCESS table is confined to in-frame rearrangements and falls short of the full clone set. An unresolved V gene accounts for under half of the shortfall where checked; the remainder is of unknown origin. The sample table contains over 150,000 clones; only one count was recorded for 70% to 90% of them. The ten largest clones take up approximately 10% of the sample. The sequences come from peripheral blood, collected 28 days after the second AZD1222 dose. The receptors were gathered from an adult who received the AZD1222 COVID-19 vaccine.

This clone was observed once. The chain has TRBV21-1 and TRBJ2-2. TRBV21-1 is a pseudogene segment. The CDR3 spans 14 residues. CDR3: CASSKESDTGELFF. CDR3 bases: TGTGCCAGCAGCAAAGAGTCCGACACCGGGGAGCTGTTTTTT.

The V call is TRBV25-1, the J call TRBJ1-5, with unresolved D. The germline V and J ends were trimmed by 4 bases and 2 bases, with 12 bases remaining between them. Per the germline V gene, CDR1 is MGHDK and CDR2 is SYGVNS. CDR3 size: 15 residues. The CDR3 is CASSGGSRGNQPQHF. The DNA of the CDR3 is TGTGCCAGCAGTGGCGGGAGCCGGGGCAATCAGCCCCAGCATTTT.

V gene TRBV27 combines with J gene TRBJ1-2; D may be TRBD1 (6 bases). The CDR3 has 15 amino acids. Per germline, CDR1 MNHEY and CDR2 SMNVEV (reference sequence). V was pared by 5 bases and J by 0 bases, with 13 bases between. The CDR3 coding sequence is TGTGCCAGCAGTCCAGGACAGCTAGCTAACTATGGCTACACCTTC. The encoded protein is CASSPGQLANYGYTF.

The chain links TRBV30 to TRBJ1-2, with D hard to call. The germline gives CDR1 GTSNPN, CDR2 SVGIG (reference sequence). The V end was cut by 8 bases, the J end by 3 bases, with 19 bases between. There are 14 residues in the CDR3. CDR3 sequence: CASPSKAGYYGYTF. CDR3 DNA sequence: TGTGCCAGCCCGTCGAAGGCGGGTTACTATGGCTACACCTTC.

This chain connects TRBV19 to TRBJ1-1; a possible D gene is TRBD1 (6 bases). The germline CDR1 and CDR2 sequences are LNHDA and SQIVND (reference sequence). V lost 6 bases to trimming and J lost 2 bases, with 16 bases between them. The CDR3 spans 15 residues. The CDR3 region is CASRTSGTLNTEAFF. The CDR3 DNA reads TGTGCCAGTAGGACATCCGGGACACTAAACACTGAAGCTTTCTTT.

This clone was detected a few times. The chain has TRBV30 and TRBJ1-3, with no clear D. The CDR3 runs 13 residues. Germline-derived CDR1 and CDR2 are GTSNPN and SVGIG (reference sequence). Trimming shortened V by 1 base and J by 4 bases, and 8 bases separated the two germline ends. CDR3 sequence: CAWSDGYGNTIYF. The CDR3 bases are TGTGCCTGGAGTGACGGTTACGGAAACACCATATATTTT. The entire variable domain, with the rest obtained from reference TRBV30 and TRBJ1-3, is as follows: SQTIHQWPATLVQPVGSPLSLECTVEGTSNPNLYWYRQAAGRGLQLLFYSVGIGQISSEVPQNLSASRPQDRQFILSSKKLLLSDSGFYLCAWSDGYGNTIYFGEGSWLTVV.

The rearrangement links TRBV18 to TRBJ2-5; TRBD1 is a possible D gene (6 bases). Between the trimmed V and J ends, which lost 5 bases and 2 bases, there was a span of 12 bases. Germline V gives CDR1 KGHSH, CDR2 LQKENI. The CDR3 extends over 14 amino acids. The CDR3, as DNA: TGTGCCAGCTCATTACGGACAGTGCAAGAGACCCAGTACTTC. Translation gives CASSLRTVQETQYF. Full variable domain (remainder filled in from reference TRBV18 and TRBJ2-5): NAGVMQNPRHLVRRRGQEARLRCSPMKGHSHVYWYRQLPEEGLKFMVYLQKENIIDESGMPKERFSAEFPKEGPSILRIQQVVRGDSAAYFCASSLRTVQETQYFGPGTRLLVL.

DNA of the CDR3: TGTGCCATCCGGTTGGCAGGGGGCTATGGGCAGTACTTC. This codes for CAIRLAGGYGQYF. The genes are TRBV10-3 and TRBJ2-7; TRBD1 matches 8 bases. Germline CDR1 and CDR2: ENHRY and SYGVKD. The CDR3 spans 13 residues. The V segment lost 8 bases and the J segment 9 bases; nucleotides outside the gene matches: 12.

Points on this clone: Distinct nucleotide sequences in the sample also encode this CDR3. The chain carries TRBV7-3 and TRBJ1-1, with a possible D match to TRBD1 (5 bases). Germline V CDR1 and CDR2: SGHTA, FQGTGA. The CDR3 runs 13 residues. V was clipped by 4 bases and J by 1 base, with 7 bases between them. CDR3 amino acids: CASSSTGNTEAFF. DNA for the CDR3: TGTGCCAGCAGCTCCACAGGGAACACTGAAGCTTTCTTT.

This clone was observed a handful of times. The V and J genes are TRBV5-1 and TRBJ1-2; TRBD1 matches at 11 bases. Germline trimming cut 3 bases from V and 2 bases from J; bases unmatched to any gene: 9. Germline loops: CDR1 SGHRS, CDR2 YFSETQ. CDR3 length: 17 residues. Here the CDR3 reads CASSSSGTGGNNYGYTF. Here the CDR3 DNA reads TGCGCCAGCAGCTCCTCCGGGACAGGGGGGAACAACTATGGCTACACCTTC.

The V call is TRBV5-1, the J call TRBJ1-3, with TRBD1 as a possible D gene (6 bases). CDR1 is SGHRS, CDR2 YFSETQ, per germline. The V end lost 1 base, the J end lost 0 bases, and 11 bases lay between the germline ends. This CDR3 has 16 amino acids. As DNA, the CDR3 is TGCGCCAGCAGCTTGCTAGGACAGCACTCTGGAAACACCATATATTTT. Its translation: CASSLLGQHSGNTIYF.

The chain combines TRBV7-3 with TRBJ1-2; no definite D call. The CDR3 has 15 residues. Germline values: CDR1 SGHTA, CDR2 FQGTGA. Trimming removed 0 bases at V and 0 bases at J, with 8 bases between. CDR3 sequence reads: CASSLTGRSNYGYTF. Written as DNA, the CDR3 is TGTGCCAGCAGCTTAACAGGGCGGTCTAACTATGGCTACACCTTC.

The chain employs TRBV3-1 (or the pseudogene TRBV3-2) and TRBJ2-2, with TRBD1 matching over 8 bases. V gave up 2 bases and J gave up 6 bases; unmatched junction bases: 2. Germline V CDR1 and CDR2: LGHDT, YNNKEL (reference sequence). The CDR3 sequence is 14 residues long. The CDR3 sequence: CASSQNRGAGELFF. CDR3 bases: TGTGCCAGCAGCCAAAACAGGGGGGCCGGGGAGCTGTTTTTT.

The rearrangement joins TRBV4-2 to TRBJ1-2; D remains ambiguous. CDR1 and CDR2 (germline): LGHNA, YNFKEQ. Between the trimmed V and J ends, which lost 0 bases and 4 bases, there was a span of 9 bases. This CDR3 is 14 amino acids long. The CDR3 DNA sequence: TGTGCCAGCAGCCAAGAAGGGAGAGGCTATGGCTACACCTTC. Amino acid sequence: CASSQEGRGYGYTF.

This chain joins TRBV19 and TRBJ1-1; no clear D gene. Trimming cost V 0 bases and J 2 bases, with 7 bases left between them. Germline V gives CDR1 LNHDA, CDR2 SQIVND (reference sequence). This CDR3 is built from 14 residues. The CDR3 nucleotides are TGTGCCAGTAGTATAGAGGGCAGAAACACTGAAGCTTTCTTT. Protein: CASSIEGRNTEAFF.

V is TRBV28 and J is TRBJ1-4; 10 bases map to TRBD1. V dropped 5 bases and J dropped 8; count of bases not matched to a gene: 8. Germline loops: CDR1 MDHEN, CDR2 SYDVKM. The CDR3 is 15 amino acids. The CDR3 reads CASSPAGTGDEKLFF. CDR3 sequence (DNA): TGTGCCAGCAGTCCCGCCGGGACAGGGGACGAAAAACTGTTTTTT.

The DNA of the CDR3 is TGTGCCAGCAGGCGGGAGGGGGTAGAGACCCAGTACTTC. Translated, it gives CASRREGVETQYF. This sequence joins TRBV5-4 and TRBJ2-5; 9 nucleotides align to TRBD2. This CDR3 contains 13 residues. V was clipped by 5 bases and J by 4 bases; unmatched bases: 3. Per germline, CDR1 SGHNT and CDR2 YYREEE (reference sequence).

V usage is TRBV28 and J usage is TRBJ1-2; D might be TRBD1 (5 bases). This CDR3 is 14 amino acids long. CDR1 MDHEN and CDR2 SYDVKM come from the germline V gene. Trimming took off 6 bases at V and 6 bases at J, with 17 bases between the two ends. CDR3 DNA sequence: TGTGCCAGCAGGGTGGGACTGACGGATAATGGCTACACCTTC. Encoded protein: CASRVGLTDNGYTF.

V gene TRBV28 combines with J gene TRBJ2-5; D unclear. Germline V gene lookup returns CDR1 MDHEN and CDR2 SYDVKM. Trimming removed 11 bases from V and 5 bases from J, with 18 bases in between. The CDR3 runs to 13 residues. The CDR3 protein is CAVMKLSRETQYF. The CDR3 DNA follows: TGTGCCGTCATGAAGCTCTCTCGGGAGACCCAGTACTTC.